The 28 T cell receptor beta chains below come from one sample, sequenced in a study of T-cell reconstitution after alpha-beta-depleted transplantation in children. Library preparation (for TCRbeta) was performed with unique molecular identifiers. TCRdb redid the calling of the PCR reads with MiXCR, one entry per CDR3 protein. Of approximately 270,000 distinct CDR3 sequences listed, more than 8% are singletons. This sample comprised PBMCs from the stem cell graft donor, obtained from the stem cell graft. These receptors all stem from a human donor who donated a stem cell graft to a child with SCID.

Only a few counts were recorded for this clonotype. V is TRBV10-3 and J is TRBJ2-7; D gene unclear. Trimming shortened V by 4 bases and J by 7 bases, and 14 bases separated the two germline ends. The CDR3 totals 13 residues. Germline loops: CDR1 ENHRY, CDR2 SYGVKD. CDR3 nucleotide sequence: TGTGCCATCAGTGTACCTTTAGGGCTAGAGCAGTACTTC. Translation gives CAISVPLGLEQYF.

The genes are TRBV20-1 and TRBJ1-1; a possible D gene is TRBD1 (5 bases). CDR1 is DFQATT, CDR2 SNEGSKA, per germline (reference sequence). The CDR3 contains 14 residues. Between the trimmed V and J ends, which lost 3 bases and 1 base, there was a span of 12 bases. Here the CDR3 reads CSASAGGGNTEAFF. The CDR3 coding sequence is TGCAGTGCTAGCGCGGGGGGAGGGAACACTGAAGCTTTCTTT.

A few counts support this clonotype. CDR3 bases: TGTGCCACCAGTGATGGGGTAACCGAGCTGTTTTTT. It encodes CATSDGVTELFF. The chain links TRBV24-1 to TRBJ2-2; no definite D call. Germline V gives CDR1 KGHDR, CDR2 SFDVKD. The CDR3 totals 12 residues. Trimming left V 3 bases short and J 11 bases short, with 9 bases between.

This clonotype has just a few counts. The chain links TRBV11-2 to TRBJ2-1; 13 nucleotides agree with TRBD2. Losses at the gene ends were 3 bases for V and 0 bases for J; bases not matched to a gene: 5. Per germline, CDR1 SGHAT and CDR2 FQNNGV. The CDR3 runs to 18 residues. DNA for the CDR3: TGTGCCAGCAGCTTGGGACTAGCGGGGTTAAGCTCCTACAATGAGCAGTTCTTC. This sequence encodes CASSLGLAGLSSYNEQFF.

There are a few counts of this clonotype. The rearrangement links TRBV13 to TRBJ2-1; D is perhaps TRBD2 (6 bases). CDR1 and CDR2 from the germline V gene are PRHDT and FYEKMQ (reference sequence). This CDR3 comprises 18 residues. Trimming left V 5 bases short and J 8 bases short, with 28 bases between. In nucleotides, the CDR3 is TGTGCCAGCAGCCCTGCGCTAGGGACTTCCTCGAATGTAGATGAGCAGTTCTTC. It specifies CASSPALGTSSNVDEQFF.

This clonotype was seen at least ten times. The J gene is TRBJ2-3, the V gene TRBV20-1; D is undetermined. Per the germline V gene, CDR1 is DFQATT and CDR2 is SNEGSKA (reference sequence). V shed 0 bases and J shed 2 bases, with 9 bases lying between them. The length of the CDR3 is 14 residues. CDR3 coding DNA: TGCAGTGCTAGAGATCTGCGGCTCACAGATACGCAGTATTTT. This translates into CSARDLRLTDTQYF.

V is TRBV10-3 and J is TRBJ2-7; weak D call: TRBD1 (6 bases). Deletions cut 0 bases from V and 0 bases from J, with 12 bases between. Germline CDR1 reads ENHRY; CDR2 reads SYGVKD. The CDR3 runs to 16 residues. The CDR3 spells CAISESYDRSSYEQYF. CDR3 nucleotides: TGTGCCATCAGTGAGTCGTACGACAGGAGCTCCTACGAGCAGTACTTC.

This clonotype was seen only once. At one end, the junction sequence differs from germline, possibly due to a read error. The chain uses TRBV3-1 and TRBJ2-3, with D maybe TRBD1 (6 bases). This CDR3 region has 15 residues. Germline V lookup: CDR1 LGHDT, CDR2 YNNKEL (reference sequence). CDR3 in amino acids: CATSKLVTGTHTQYF. The CDR3 DNA reads TGTGCCACCAGCAAGCTGGTCACAGGGACACATACGCAGTATTTT.

Concerning this clonotype itself: Possible read error: a much larger clone is one base away. The chain is built from TRBV25-1 and TRBJ2-2; 9 bases are shared with TRBD1. Germline V CDR1 and CDR2: MGHDK, SYGVNS. The CDR3 sequence is 16 residues long. The ends lost 4 bases at V and 7 bases at J; junction bases unmatched: 10. Here the CDR3 reads CASSGPGTGSLGELFF. The CDR3 DNA reads as TGTGCCAGCAGTGGACCCGGGACAGGGTCTCTCGGGGAGCTGTTTTTT.

This clonotype was detected ten times or more. V usage is TRBV11-2 and J usage is TRBJ1-1, with D maybe TRBD1 (5 bases). V lost 5 bases to trimming and J lost 4 bases, with 20 bases between them. This CDR3 contains 16 residues. Germline lookup yields CDR1 SGHAT and CDR2 FQNNGV. The CDR3 sequence is CASSQVGLRPLTEAFF. DNA of the CDR3: TGTGCCAGCAGCCAGGTGGGACTCCGGCCTCTCACTGAAGCTTTCTTT.

This clonotype was counted at least ten times. The chain recombines TRBV28 with TRBJ2-7; possibly TRBD1 for D (6 bases). This CDR3 contains 14 residues. The germline CDR1 and CDR2 sequences are MDHEN and SYDVKM. V was clipped by 6 bases and J by 2 bases, with 14 bases between them. In nucleotides, the CDR3 is TGTGCCAGCAGACATCTGGACAGTACCTACGAGCAGTACTTC. This gives the protein CASRHLDSTYEQYF.

On this clonotype: This clone may be a read error of a much larger clone one base away. This chain connects TRBV3-1 to TRBJ2-1; TRBD1 aligns across 10 bases. The trim removed 1 base at V and 3 bases at J, leaving 0 bases unmatched. The CDR3 has 15 amino acids. Germline V gene sequence: CDR1 LGHDT, CDR2 YNNKEL (reference sequence). The CDR3 DNA reads TGTGCCAGCAGCCAAGGGACAGGGGGCTACAATGAGCAGTTCTTC. Encoded protein: CASSQGTGGYNEQFF.

The rearrangement joins TRBV12-5 to TRBJ2-3; perhaps D is TRBD1 or TRBD2 (6 bases each). Germline V gives CDR1 LGHNT, CDR2 FRNRAP. Trimming left V 5 bases short and J 2 bases short, with 17 bases between. The CDR3 spans 16 residues. The CDR3: CASGQATGAVTDTQYF. The CDR3 coding sequence is TGTGCTAGTGGTCAAGCCACGGGGGCCGTCACAGATACGCAGTATTTT.

This sequence joins TRBV12-3 or TRBV12-4 and TRBJ1-4; 8 bases are a match to TRBD1. The CDR3 is made up of 16 amino acids. J gave up 7 bases and V 3 bases, and 10 bases lay outside the gene matches. In DNA, the CDR3 is TGTGCCAGCAGTTTTTCTGGACAGGGCGGAGTTGAAAAACTGTTTTTT. Its protein product is CASSFSGQGGVEKLFF.

J is TRBJ2-3 and V is TRBV10-3, with 12 bases fitting TRBD2. This CDR3 is built from 16 residues. Per the germline V gene, CDR1 is ENHRY and CDR2 is SYGVKD. The ends lost 2 bases at V and 5 bases at J; junction bases unmatched: 5. This chain's CDR3 is CAISEGLAGMVDTQYF. In DNA form, the CDR3 reads TGTGCCATCAGTGAGGGACTAGCGGGGATGGTAGATACGCAGTATTTT.

The chain uses TRBV6-5 and TRBJ2-1; D ambiguous. CDR1 MNHEY and CDR2 SVGAGI come from the germline V gene. The V gene lost 2 bases and the J gene lost 1 base, with 3 bases spanning the gap. The CDR3 length is 13 residues. CDR3 sequence: CASSYSSYNEQFF. The CDR3, as DNA: TGTGCCAGCAGTTACAGTTCCTACAATGAGCAGTTCTTC.

The chain links TRBV12-3 or TRBV12-4 to TRBJ2-7; 9 nucleotides align to TRBD1. After removal of 7 bases from V and 0 bases from J, the junction contained 4 bases not matched to a gene. The CDR3 is made up of 14 amino acids. CDR3 DNA sequence: TGTGCCAGCATGTTGACAGGGGGCTCCTACGAGCAGTACTTC. This sequence encodes CASMLTGGSYEQYF.

The V and J genes are TRBV9 and TRBJ2-7; 12 nucleotides align to TRBD1. The CDR3 runs 15 residues. The germline V gene has CDR1 SGDLS and CDR2 YYNGEE. Germline trimming cut 3 bases from V and 4 bases from J; bases unmatched to any gene: 5. Here the CDR3 reads CASSDGTGGWYEQYF. The DNA for the CDR3 is TGTGCCAGCAGCGACGGGACAGGGGGCTGGTACGAGCAGTACTTC. Combining the CDR3 with reference TRBV9 and TRBJ2-7 gives the whole variable domain DSGVTQTPKHLITATGQRVTLRCSPRSGDLSVYWYQQSLDQGLQFLIQYYNGEERAKGNILERFSAQQFPDLHSELNLSSLELGDSALYFCASSDGTGGWYEQYFGPGTRLTVT.

There are many counts of this clonotype. V is TRBV4-1 and J is TRBJ2-7; D gene uncertain. The germline gives CDR1 MGHRA, CDR2 YSYEKL. Trimming removed 1 base from V and 5 bases from J, with 3 bases in between. The CDR3 length is 11 residues. The CDR3 is CASSQANEQYF. The CDR3 DNA sequence: TGCGCCAGCAGCCAAGCGAACGAGCAGTACTTC.

This clonotype was counted a few times. This rearrangement joins TRBV6-1 to TRBJ2-1; 8 bases are shared with TRBD2. Per the germline V gene, CDR1 is MNHNS and CDR2 is SASEGT. This CDR3 has 15 amino acids. After removal of 4 bases from V and 7 bases from J, the junction contained 9 bases not matched to a gene. The CDR3 DNA reads TGTGCCAGCAGTGGGGGGACTAGTGGTTGGAATGAGCAGTTCTTC. This codes for CASSGGTSGWNEQFF.

This clonotype appeared a few times. This sequence joins TRBV20-1 and TRBJ1-5, with a weak D call TRBD1 (5 bases). V lost 3 bases and J lost 6, with 15 bases in between. Per the germline V gene, CDR1 is DFQATT and CDR2 is SNEGSKA (reference sequence). This CDR3 is built from 14 residues. The CDR3, as DNA: TGCAGTGCTAGGGGGGACGTTAATCCTCAGCCCCAGCATTTT. Its translation: CSARGDVNPQPQHF.

This chain uses TRBV4-1 with TRBJ2-5; 10 nucleotides align to TRBD2. Germline V CDR1 and CDR2: MGHRA, YSYEKL. The V segment lost 7 bases and the J segment 6 bases; nucleotides outside the gene matches: 14. The CDR3 is made up of 16 amino acids. This CDR3 is CASNSGAAGGRQTQYF. The CDR3 DNA follows: TGCGCCAGCAACTCCGGGGCAGCGGGGGGGCGACAGACCCAGTACTTC.

This clonotype was seen repeatedly, ten times or more. The rearrangement uses TRBV12-3 or TRBV12-4 and TRBJ1-6; D not resolved. The CDR3 is made up of 15 amino acids. Trimming shortened V by 3 bases and J by 7 bases, and 13 bases separated the two germline ends. The CDR3 bases are TGTGCCAGCAGTTTGCAGGCTCGGACGAATTCACCCCTCCACTTT. Its protein product is CASSLQARTNSPLHF.

The chain links TRBV18 to TRBJ2-3, with 8 bases matching TRBD1. After removal of 8 bases from V and 1 base from J, the junction contained 8 bases not matched to a gene. Germline CDR1 reads KGHSH; CDR2 reads LQKENI. The CDR3 sequence is 15 residues long. For the CDR3, the DNA is TGTGCCAGCCGAGACAGGGGTGCTGGCACAGATACGCAGTATTTT. It specifies CASRDRGAGTDTQYF.

This clonotype has a handful of counts. This rearrangement joins TRBV7-9 to TRBJ1-1; TRBD1 is a possible D gene (6 bases). The germline CDR1 and CDR2 sequences are SEHNR and FQNEAQ (reference sequence). V dropped 6 bases and J dropped 5 bases, with 10 bases sitting between them. The CDR3 runs 12 residues. The CDR3 loop reads CASRIDRTEAFF. The CDR3 region has the DNA TGTGCCAGCAGAATAGACAGGACTGAAGCTTTCTTT. Filled out from reference TRBV7-9 and TRBJ1-1, the complete variable domain reads DTGVSQNPRHKITKRGQNVTFRCDPISEHNRLYWYRQTLGQGPEFLTYFQNEAQLEKSRLLSDRFSAERPKGSFSTLEIQRTEQGDSAMYLCASRIDRTEAFFGQGTRLTVV.

This clonotype has a handful of counts. The V gene is TRBV5-1, the J gene TRBJ2-1; TRBD1 matches at 7 bases. Unmatched junction bases numbered 4, after V lost 0 bases and J lost 4 bases. Looked up from germline, CDR1 is SGHRS and CDR2 is YFSETQ. The CDR3 totals 15 residues. The DNA for the CDR3 is TGCGCCAGCAGCTTGGTGGGGGACAGATACAATGAGCAGTTCTTC. Protein: CASSLVGDRYNEQFF.

V usage is TRBV4-2 and J usage is TRBJ1-4, with 8 bases aligning to TRBD1. CDR1 is LGHNA and CDR2 is YNFKEQ in the germline V gene. V was pared by 0 bases and J by 11 bases, with 11 bases of the junction left unmatched. The CDR3 spans 16 residues. The CDR3 sequence is CASSQETRTGIDKLFF. The CDR3 DNA follows: TGTGCCAGCAGCCAAGAAACCAGGACAGGGATTGACAAACTGTTTTTT.

This chain uses TRBV28 with TRBJ2-5, with TRBD2 as a possible D gene (5 bases). Trimming took off 9 bases at V and 2 bases at J, with 19 bases between the two ends. Germline assignment: CDR1 MDHEN and CDR2 SYDVKM. The length of the CDR3 is 15 residues. The CDR3: CARERGWGWQETQYF. The CDR3 DNA sequence: TGTGCCAGAGAGAGAGGGTGGGGTTGGCAAGAGACCCAGTACTTC.